Listed below are T cell receptor beta chains from one sample, sequenced in a study of blood T cells in healthy people across ages. TCRdb called the 5' RACE reads again in MiXCR, with one record for every CDR3 protein. The sample lists 750,000 to 1,000,000 distinct CDR3 sequences, 25% to 35% occurring once. These records were also assigned to another study, of T cells of mothers and their children.

The specimen sequenced was blood. These TCRs come from a woman aged 40 to 49 in good health. Each CDR3 is given with its conserved first and last residue. Fields, in order: clone size, CDR3 length, D gene, J gene, V gene, CDR3 protein, CDR3 DNA. The D gene is left open where the match is weak. Not all rows give a size; the values are once, few, many and, for expanded clones, a class.

>.|16|TRBD1|TRBJ2-2|TRBV15
CATSTQPGQGTGELFF
TGTGCCACCAGCACCCAGCCAGGACAGGGCACCGGGGAGCTGTTTTTT
>few|15|.|TRBJ1-2|TRBV27
CASSLSGTALAGYTF
TGTGCCAGCAGTTTATCTGGGACGGCCCTGGCAGGCTACACCTTC
>.|15|TRBD2|TRBJ2-4|TRBV2
CASSGTSGFANTQYF
TGTGCCAGCAGCGGGACTAGCGGGTTCGCAAACACTCAGTACTTC
>.|15|.|TRBJ2-1|TRBV27
CASSLVGRRAGEQFF
TGTGCCAGCAGTTTAGTGGGACGGCGCGCCGGTGAGCAGTTCTTC
>.|12|.|TRBJ1-2|TRBV2
CARTVSNYGYTF
TGTGCCCGGACAGTTTCTAACTATGGCTACACCTTC
>.|14|.|TRBJ1-6|TRBV7-2
CASSNAGANSPPHF
TGTGCCAGCAGCAACGCAGGGGCGAATTCACCCCCCCACTTT
>.|15|TRBD2|TRBJ2-1|TRBV20-1
CSARERGGSGNEQFF
TGCAGTGCTAGAGAGCGGGGCGGGAGTGGCAATGAGCAGTTCTTC
>.|15|.|TRBJ2-7|TRBV7-2
CACSGRDSGSYEQYF
TGTGCCTGCAGCGGACGGGACAGCGGGTCCTACGAGCAGTACTTC
>many|15|.|TRBJ1-2|TRBV5-1
CASSLEGSRNYGYTF
TGCGCCAGCAGCTTGGAGGGGAGTAGGAACTATGGCTACACCTTC
>few|13|.|TRBJ2-1|TRBV20-1
CSASRDHYNEQFF
TGCAGTGCTAGTAGGGACCACTACAATGAGCAGTTCTTC
>few|12|.|TRBJ2-7|TRBV30
CAWNRDSYEQYF
TGTGCCTGGAACCGAGACTCCTACGAGCAGTACTTC
>.|18|TRBD2|TRBJ2-5|TRBV7-8
CTSSPGLAGGPARETQYF
TGTACCAGCAGCCCGGGACTAGCGGGGGGGCCGGCGAGAGAGACCCAGTACTTC
>.|12|.|TRBJ1-2|TRBV28
CASSSRADGYTF
TGTGCCAGCAGTTCCCGGGCCGATGGCTACACCTTC
>.|17|.|TRBJ2-5|TRBV24-1
CATSDVRTGVIQETQYF
TGTGCCACCAGTGATGTTCGCACAGGAGTAATCCAAGAGACCCAGTACTTC
>.|16|TRBD2|TRBJ2-5|TRBV28
CASSPRTSYVEETQYF
TGTGCCAGCAGTCCCCGGACTAGCTACGTCGAAGAGACCCAGTACTTC
>.|15|.|TRBJ1-5|TRBV20-1
CSARDWAGGNQPQHF
TGCAGTGCTAGAGATTGGGCGGGAGGCAATCAGCCCCAGCATTTT
>.|21|.|TRBJ2-5|TRBV11-1
CASSLVHPYVGVDFFRETQYF
TGTGCCAGCAGCTTAGTACATCCGTACGTCGGGGTGGATTTTTTCAGGGAGACCCAGTACTTC
>many|15|.|TRBJ2-3|TRBV29-1
CSVEGWEEGADTQYF
TGCAGCGTTGAAGGTTGGGAAGAGGGAGCAGATACGCAGTATTTT
>.|14|TRBD2|TRBJ2-7|TRBV20-1
CSVKPGLPFSEQYF
TGCAGTGTTAAACCGGGACTACCTTTTTCCGAGCAGTACTTC
>few|11|.|TRBJ2-7|TRBV7-8
CASSNYGEQYF
TGTGCCAGCAGCAACTACGGCGAGCAGTACTTC
>many|13|TRBD2|TRBJ2-1|TRBV7-2
CASSLSGANEQFF
TGTGCCAGCAGCTTAAGCGGGGCCAATGAGCAGTTCTTC
>.|13|.|TRBJ2-3|TRBV7-7
CASSSVTGDTQYF
TGTGCCAGCAGCTCCGTTACAGGGGATACGCAGTATTTT
>.|16|TRBD1|TRBJ1-4|TRBV11-2
CASSLTRGQPNEKLFF
TGTGCCAGCAGCTTGACTAGGGGACAGCCTAATGAAAAACTGTTTTTT
>.|14|.|TRBJ1-1|TRBV5-1
CASSHDRLNTEAFF
TGCGCCAGCAGCCACGACAGGTTGAACACTGAAGCTTTCTTT
>few|13|TRBD1|TRBJ1-2|TRBV29-1
CSVSSGTGDGYTF
TGCAGCGTTTCATCTGGGACAGGGGATGGCTACACCTTC
>.|15|TRBD1|TRBJ2-1|TRBV5-1
CASSLGGNRGVEQFF
TGCGCCAGCAGCTTGGGGGGGAACAGGGGTGTTGAGCAGTTCTTC
>many|10|.|TRBJ2-7|TRBV20-1
CSASLWEQYF
TGCAGTGCTAGCTTGTGGGAGCAGTACTTC
>many|9|.|TRBJ1-2|TRBV20-1
CSHQSGYTF
TGCAGTCATCAAAGTGGCTACACCTTC
>.|21|TRBD1|TRBJ1-5|TRBV12-5
CASGLLRPGQGPNMGNQPQHF
TGTGCTAGTGGTTTGTTACGGCCGGGACAGGGTCCGAATATGGGCAATCAGCCCCAGCATTTT
>many|13|TRBD1|TRBJ1-2|TRBV29-1
CSAERTGAPGYTF
TGCAGCGCCGAAAGGACAGGCGCTCCTGGCTACACCTTC
>few|16|.|TRBJ2-7|TRBV3-1
CASSQGLGKSAYEQYF
TGTGCCAGCAGCCAAGGTTTGGGAAAGAGCGCCTACGAGCAGTACTTC
>.|15|TRBD1|TRBJ1-1|TRBV28
CASSPSDRGRNEVFF
TGTGCCAGCAGTCCCTCGGACAGGGGCCGGAATGAAGTTTTCTTT
>few|15|.|TRBJ1-5|TRBV6-5
CASSYSGRREQPQHF
TGTGCCAGCAGTTACTCGGGGAGGAGGGAACAGCCCCAGCATTTT
>few|15|TRBD1|TRBJ2-7|TRBV7-2
CASSSATGGRYEQYF
TGTGCCAGCAGCTCCGCGACAGGGGGCCGGTACGAGCAGTACTTC
>few|17|TRBD2|TRBJ2-1|TRBV7-2
CASSLAAGTSVYNEQFF
TGTGCCAGCAGCTTAGCGGCCGGGACTAGCGTGTACAATGAACAGTTCTTC
>.|16|TRBD1|TRBJ2-7|TRBV12-3/TRBV12-4
CASSLTGTANIYEQYF
TGTGCCAGCAGTTTAACAGGGACAGCAAATATCTACGAGCAGTACTTC
>.|14|TRBD2|TRBJ2-4|TRBV28
CASSSQSLAGVEYF
TGTGCCAGCAGTTCCCAGTCTCTAGCGGGGGTTGAGTACTTC
>.|13|TRBD2|TRBJ2-1|TRBV5-1
CASSSSGNNEQFF
TGCGCCAGCAGTAGTAGCGGGAACAATGAGCAGTTCTTC
>.|15|.|TRBJ1-4|TRBV6-5
CASSYSPGLNEKLFF
TGTGCCAGCAGTTACTCGCCAGGGCTTAATGAAAAACTGTTTTTT